This entry describes one TCR beta chain. Its antigen is undetermined. The sample comes from a study of shared clonotypes between healthy human individuals. Study outcomes and limitations: The four-donor shared clonotypes exceeded non-shared clonotypes in generation probability, with non-shared ones scoring lower.

The protocol was immunoSEQ multiplex PCR, while the TCRdb copy is restricted to in-frame clones and leaves out a portion. Of hundreds of thousands of clones detected, approximately 79% appear once; the ten largest clones hold 9% to 12%. Per the germline V gene, CDR1 is SGHNT and CDR2 is YYREEE (reference sequence). The CDR3 runs 13 residues. Deletions cut 0 bases from V and 8 bases from J, with 11 bases between. The J gene is TRBJ1-2, the V gene TRBV5-4; D is undetermined. The sequencing input was memory CD4+ T cells sorted from blood. Documented subset: CD45RA-negative fraction. The receptor's source is a man younger than 45 in good health. The CDR3 DNA reads as TGTGCCAGCAGCTTGGCGTCCCGAGGAGGCTACACCTTC. It is translated as CASSLASRGGYTF.